This paragraph covers one T cell receptor beta chain sequence. This clonotype was found many times. Its specific antigen is unknown. Base qualities are not at hand, and no much larger clone is one base apart. The entry originates in a study of T-cell memory formation after mild COVID-19 (dated by TCRdb to about 2021). Notes on the research overall: TCR sequence clusters from the two donors were found to be largely donor specific. The cohort was made up of two young adult volunteers, one female and one male, who were previously healthy. In a couple of donors, T-cell clones that expanded and contracted after mild COVID-19 were tracked by sequencing TCRalpha and TCRbeta repertoires over time.

TCRdb shows the sequencer as Illumina NovaSeq 6000. cDNA libraries for TCRalpha and TCRbeta were prepared by 5'RACE using constant-segment primers, with sample barcodes and unique molecular identifiers added. RNA was extracted from every sample with Trizol reagent. Library amplification was performed in two PCR steps, and a second sample barcode and Illumina TruSeq adapters were introduced in the second step. Sequencing of the libraries was done on an Illumina NovaSeq, producing 2 x 150 bp paired-end reads. Per the source publication's procedure: The reads were demultiplexed and collapsed into UMI-guided consensus sequences using migec v1.2.7. With mixcr v2.1.11, UMI consensuses were aligned to TRA and TRB V and J templates and assembled into clonotypes. A clonotype was counted as expanded or contracted only when both edgeR and NoisET called the clonotype significant, with the noise models trained on biological replicates. For edgeR calls, the cutoffs were a false discovery rate-adjusted p below 0.01 and a log2 fold-change threshold of 1. As an exploratory analysis of dynamics, max-normalized trajectories of the 1000 most abundant clonotypes were examined with PCA combined with hierarchical clustering. Separately sequenced CD4+ and CD8+ repertoires were used to assign a CD4 or CD8 phenotype to each responding clone. TCRdb trimmed the raw reads at Q25, called clones with MiXCR and kept productive beta chains. A single entry per CDR3 protein holds the most common genes and DNA from its merged rows. These V and J calls derive from TCRdb rather than the authors' analysis. Counted in this sample were 6,500 to 8,500 distinct CDR3 sequences; roughly a third of them appeared once. The ten top clones hold about 60% of the sample.

As encoded in the germline V gene (reference sequence), CDR1 is LNHNV while CDR2 is YYDKDF. V gives up 0 bases and J gives up 0 bases, and the segment between their germline ends measures 7 bases. From its cysteine to its phenylalanine, the CDR3 spans 15 amino acids. Of all the DNA, just the CDR3 is kept, 45 bases in frame from base 1. Broader findings and caveats from the paper: The second-wave clones that peaked on day 37 were not confirmed to be SARS-CoV-2 specific. Only a couple of mild cases were covered in the study, and larger cohorts including severe cases with pre-infection samples were considered necessary. Some responding clones were detected in pre-infection memory, which suggested that pre-existing cross-reactive memory T cells had joined the SARS-CoV-2 response. From day 15 to 85, contracting clones showed balanced CD4/CD8 phenotypes, whereas a second wave of clones that expanded from day 15 to 37 leaned towards CD4+. Contracting CD4+ clones appeared mostly in the CM and EM memory subsets, whereas CD8+ clones were enriched in EMRA.

PBMCs were isolated by Ficoll-Paque density gradient centrifugation. The chain couples TRBV15 to TRBJ2-3; no D segment can be confidently identified. Sample: PBMCs or a T cell subset sorted from them (not recorded which). This clonotype originated in an adult woman who had mild COVID-19 (a few samples of this study predate the infection). The sample titles of this study are shuffled in the database, so cell type and time point are left out; the donor was told from shared clones. The CDR3 region: CATSRDLGSTDTQYF. The DNA reads TGTGCCACCAGCAGAGATTTGGGGAGCACAGATACGCAGTATTTT.